This T cell receptor beta chain is from a study of blood T cell repertoires in COVID-19. As for the study in general: PBMCs, B-cell-depleted T cells, or T cells were the source of the cDNA or gDNA that made up the material.

Repertoires were generated with immunoSEQ multiplex PCR, while TCRdb's copy carries only in-frame clones and drops some. The sample lists over 150,000 clones; roughly 86% were seen once. CDR3 length: 13 amino acids. Trimming removed 1 base from V and 14 bases from J, with 12 bases in between. Germline V lookup: CDR1 LGHDT, CDR2 YNNKEL (reference sequence). This chain connects TRBV3-1 (or the pseudogene TRBV3-2) to TRBJ1-6; the D is unclear. This sequence originates from a man aged 55-75 years with COVID-19, enrolled during active disease. Material for sequencing was peripheral blood. The DNA for the CDR3 is TGTGCCAGCAGCCAAGTACTTCAGGCCGCCCTCCACTTT. Translated, it gives CASSQVLQAALHF.